The subject of this entry is one TCR beta chain. Its target is not known. Repertoires were generated with immunoSEQ multiplex PCR, while TCRdb's copy carries only in-frame clones and drops some. There are roughly 130,000 clones in the sample; around four fifths occur only once, and approximately 1.4% lies in the top ten. The J segment lost 6 bases and the V segment lost 3 bases, leaving 5 bases of the junction unmatched. This CDR3 contains 15 residues. The germline gives CDR1 SGHRS, CDR2 YFSETQ. The data originate from a study of cytomegalovirus exposure and HLA in healthy donors. Background on the study: In a later analysis, the roughly 120 validation repertoires were reported to have used the same platform as the approximately 620 first-cohort repertoires.

Study-wide results and caveats: Associated with cytomegalovirus, according to the listing, were around 160 TCR beta chains.

This clonotype was obtained from a woman between 25 and 40 years old in good health and CMV-seronegative. The sequencing sample was made of PBMCs. The chain couples TRBV5-1 to TRBJ2-1, with 11 bases lining up with TRBD2. DNA for the CDR3: TGCGCCAGCAGCTGGGGGACTAGCGGCCTCAATGAGCAGTTCTTC. Amino acids: CASSWGTSGLNEQFF.